A single sample is the source of the 13 T cell receptor beta chains below, sequenced in a study of blood T cells in healthy people across ages. PCR was performed a second time for about 7 to 12 cycles using a sample-barcoded 5' primer and a J-beta primer mix. MiXCR, applied by TCRdb to the 5' RACE reads, yields one record per CDR3 protein. Among hundreds of thousands of distinct CDR3 sequences listed, about 34% were seen once. Sequences were obtained from blood. The receptors originated from an elderly woman in good health.

As concerns this clonotype: This clone may be a read error of a much larger clone one base away. The CDR3 region is CASSLRGQVCYEQYF. The CDR3 DNA sequence: TGTGCCAGCAGCCTGAGGGGGCAGGTATGCTACGAGCAGTACTTC. The chain carries TRBV12-3 or TRBV12-4 and TRBJ2-7; 7 bases are shared with TRBD1. V was pared by 6 bases and J by 3 bases, with 11 bases of the junction left unmatched. The CDR3 has 15 residues.

A word on this clonotype: Just one base apart from a much larger clone, this may be a read error. The V and J genes are TRBV5-1 and TRBJ2-5, with D perhaps matching TRBD2 (7 bases). The DNA end is a closer match to TRBJ2-7, so the J assignment may be wrong. This CDR3 comprises 14 residues. CDR1 and CDR2 (germline): SGHRS, YFSETQ. CDR3 amino acids: CASSRVVGGDEQYF. DNA of the CDR3: TGCGCCAGCAGCCGAGTTGTAGGGGGGGACGAGCAGTACTTC.

This clonotype was seen only once. This may stem from a read error, because a much larger clone lies one nucleotide away. The rearrangement links TRBV6-1 to TRBJ2-4, with 13 bases that match TRBD2. Germline CDR1 is MNHNS and CDR2 is SASEGT. This CDR3 spans 15 amino acids. Here the CDR3 DNA reads TGTGCCAGCAGTGAAGGACTAGCGGGGGGCCCTCCCCAGGACTTC. It specifies CASSEGLAGGPPQDF.

This rearrangement joins TRBV7-9 to TRBJ1-2; D not certain. Trimming stripped 5 bases from V and 8 bases from J, with 12 bases between. This CDR3 has 12 residues. Per the germline V gene, CDR1 is SEHNR and CDR2 is FQNEAQ (reference sequence). The CDR3 DNA follows: TGTGCCAGCAGCCCTAAAGTTGGGGGCTACACCTTC. The encoded protein is CASSPKVGGYTF.

About this clonotype: Just one base apart from a much larger clone, this may be a read error. The V and J genes are TRBV3-1 and TRBJ2-5, with D possibly being TRBD1 or TRBD2 (6 bases each). TRBJ2-7 matches the DNA end more closely, so the J call is doubtful. CDR3 length: 13 amino acids. The germline CDR1 and CDR2 sequences are LGHDT and YNNKEL (reference sequence). The CDR3 nucleotides read TGTGCCAGCAACCGACTACAGGGAGGCGAGCAGTACTTC. Amino acids: CASNRLQGGEQYF.

This clonotype showed up just a few times. The rearrangement uses TRBV7-6 and TRBJ1-5; 9 nucleotides align to TRBD1. V was clipped by 0 bases and J by 6 bases; unmatched bases: 0. The CDR3 has 14 amino acids. CDR1 and CDR2 from the germline V gene are SGHVS and FNYEAQ. The CDR3 DNA reads TGTGCCAGCAGCTTAGCGGACAGGGGTCAGCCCCAGCATTTT. Encoded protein: CASSLADRGQPQHF.

Worth noting for this clonotype: A much larger clone differs by one base, so this may be a read error. The V call is TRBV5-5, the J call TRBJ2-5; 8 bases map to TRBD2. Gene TRBJ2-7 matches the end of the DNA better, so the J call may be wrong. Germline lookup yields CDR1 SGHKS and CDR2 YYEKEE (reference sequence). This CDR3 is built from 16 residues. CDR3 nucleotide sequence: TGTGCCAGCAGCTTGGTGCGGGGGGCAGGATGGGACGAGCAGTACTTC. This sequence encodes CASSLVRGAGWDEQYF.

This clonotype was observed at least ten times. The V gene is TRBV20-1, the J gene TRBJ2-6; 11 positions match TRBD2. V lost 3 bases, J lost 2 bases, and 6 bases stayed unmatched. The CDR3 runs to 17 residues. Germline V gene data show CDR1 as DFQATT and CDR2 as SNEGSKA (reference sequence). The CDR3, as DNA: TGCAGTGCTAGCCCTAGCGGGGGGTCTGCTGGGGCCAACGTCCTGACTTTC. Protein sequence: CSASPSGGSAGANVLTF.

This clonotype was observed at least ten times. V gene TRBV9 combines with J gene TRBJ1-2; D not certain. Germline V gives CDR1 SGDLS, CDR2 YYNGEE. The CDR3 contains 13 residues. The V and J ends lost 0 bases and 7 bases respectively, with 10 bases between them. CDR3 bases: TGTGCCAGCAGCGTAGGCCACGATTTTGGCTACACCTTC. It codes for CASSVGHDFGYTF.

The V gene is TRBV15, the J gene TRBJ1-4; TRBD1 matches 8 bases. The V gene end was trimmed by 1 base and the J gene end by 13 bases; junction bases not matched to a gene: 8. This CDR3 comprises 14 residues. Germline values: CDR1 LNHNV, CDR2 YYDKDF (reference sequence). The CDR3 nucleotides are TGTGCCACCAGCAGAGCCGGGACAGGCGCTCTACTGTTTTTT. It yields the protein CATSRAGTGALLFF. The full variable domain, with the rest looked up from reference TRBV15 and TRBJ1-4, is DAMVIQNPRYQVTQFGKPVTLSCSQTLNHNVMYWYQQKSSQAPKLLFHYYDKDFNNEADTPDNFQSRRPNTSFCFLDIRSPGLGDTAMYLCATSRAGTGALLFFGSGTQLSVL.

This clonotype has ten or more counts. The chain links TRBV7-9 to TRBJ2-3; 11 nucleotides line up with TRBD2. The CDR3 length is 16 residues. Germline lookup yields CDR1 SEHNR and CDR2 FQNEAQ (reference sequence). V shed 4 bases, J shed 6 bases, and the junction held 9 bases outside the gene matches. The CDR3 reads CASSSDRWTSGDTQYF. The CDR3 region has the DNA TGTGCCAGCAGCTCTGACCGTTGGACTAGCGGGGATACGCAGTATTTT.

For this clonotype: Since a much larger clone is just one base distant, this may be a read error. The chain employs TRBV4-2 and TRBJ2-1; D is perhaps TRBD1 (5 bases). Germline V gene data show CDR1 as LGHNA and CDR2 as YNFKEQ. The V gene lost 3 bases and the J gene lost 9 bases, with 15 bases spanning the gap. The CDR3 has 14 residues. The CDR3 nucleotides read TGTGCCAGCAGCCAGGACGGGTCAGGGATTGAGCAGTTCTTC. Translating it yields CASSQDGSGIEQFF.

About this clonotype itself: A read error may be the cause here, since a much bigger clone is one base away. The chain couples TRBV27 to TRBJ2-1; 9 bases line up with TRBD1. This CDR3 has 14 amino acids. CDR1 and CDR2 (germline): MNHEY, SMNVEV (reference sequence). The chain's CDR3 is CASSWTGVGNEQCF. As DNA, the CDR3 is TGTGCCAGCAGTTGGACAGGGGTCGGCAATGAGCAGTGCTTC.